This T cell receptor beta chain is from a study of shared clonotypes between healthy human individuals. The study, taken as a whole, reports: Represented diversity (both genetic and exposure-history) was limited by the small number of donors. Sampling was confined to blood; repertoires within tissues likely differ.

This clone was seen a handful of times. Antigen: not known. Study processing details: ImmunoSEQ output held junction-only sequences without quality scores, so filtering differed. Profiling relied on immunoSEQ multiplex PCR, and the TCRdb table lists in-frame clones only, not all of them. D and trimming were read from the DNA, whereas the V and J calls and clone size are those reported in that table. The sample carries about half a million clones, approximately 82% recorded once. The CDR3 covers 18 residues. The sequenced sample consisted of PBMCs. The chain recombines TRBV21-1 with TRBJ2-4; TRBD2 is the table's D call, not checked against the DNA. TRBV21-1 corresponds to a pseudogene. The sequence came from a woman between 35 and 50 years old in good health. Some clones in this sample may be carry-over from other donors' samples. The CDR3 region is CASSKDVASGRSGNIQYF. CDR3 DNA: TGTGCCAGCAGCAAAGACGTGGCTAGCGGGAGGTCAGGAAACATTCAGTACTTC.